Below, one TCR beta chain is given with its context. The antigen is unknown. Looked up from germline, CDR1 is KGHDR and CDR2 is SFDVKD. This CDR3 region has 14 residues. Trimming stripped 4 bases from V and 4 bases from J, with 9 bases between. The data stem from a study of CD8 T cells in ankylosing spondylitis. Overall study results and limits: A TCR beta motif made of 7 to 9 highly homologous variants seemed typical of ankylosing spondylitis blood. Reportedly, significant enrichment of disease-linked clones occurred in matched ankylosing spondylitis synovial fluid. A subset of motif variants has previously been described in the synovial fluid and blood of reactive arthritis.

Quantitative barcoded 5'-RACE was used to prepare TCR beta libraries. TCRdb processed the 5' RACE reads anew with MiXCR; each CDR3 protein has one entry. The sample gives around 230,000 distinct CDR3 sequences, roughly 8% of which show up once; around 5.1% is in the top ten. This TCR was sampled from a female donor with ankylosing spondylitis or in good health (not recorded which). The sample taken for sequencing was blood, either unsorted or a sorted T cell fraction (not recorded which). This rearrangement joins TRBV24-1 to TRBJ2-2; D unclear. Here the CDR3 DNA reads TGTGCCACCAGTGACCCCATAACCACCGGGGAGCTGTTTTTT. It is translated as CATSDPITTGELFF.